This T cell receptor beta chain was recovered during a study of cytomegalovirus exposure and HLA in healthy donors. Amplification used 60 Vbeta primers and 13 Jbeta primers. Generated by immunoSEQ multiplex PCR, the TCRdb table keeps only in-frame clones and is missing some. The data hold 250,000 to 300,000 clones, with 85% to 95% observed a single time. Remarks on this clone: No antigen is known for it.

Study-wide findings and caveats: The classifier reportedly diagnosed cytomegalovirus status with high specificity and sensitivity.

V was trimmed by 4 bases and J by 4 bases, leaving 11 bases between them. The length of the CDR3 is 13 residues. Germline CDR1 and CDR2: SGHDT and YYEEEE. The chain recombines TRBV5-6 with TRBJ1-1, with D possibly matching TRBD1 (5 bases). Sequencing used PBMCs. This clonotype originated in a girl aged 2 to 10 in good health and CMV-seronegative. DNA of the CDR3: TGTGCCAGCAGCCTCTTAAGGGGCACTGAAGCTTTCTTT. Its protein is CASSLLRGTEAFF.